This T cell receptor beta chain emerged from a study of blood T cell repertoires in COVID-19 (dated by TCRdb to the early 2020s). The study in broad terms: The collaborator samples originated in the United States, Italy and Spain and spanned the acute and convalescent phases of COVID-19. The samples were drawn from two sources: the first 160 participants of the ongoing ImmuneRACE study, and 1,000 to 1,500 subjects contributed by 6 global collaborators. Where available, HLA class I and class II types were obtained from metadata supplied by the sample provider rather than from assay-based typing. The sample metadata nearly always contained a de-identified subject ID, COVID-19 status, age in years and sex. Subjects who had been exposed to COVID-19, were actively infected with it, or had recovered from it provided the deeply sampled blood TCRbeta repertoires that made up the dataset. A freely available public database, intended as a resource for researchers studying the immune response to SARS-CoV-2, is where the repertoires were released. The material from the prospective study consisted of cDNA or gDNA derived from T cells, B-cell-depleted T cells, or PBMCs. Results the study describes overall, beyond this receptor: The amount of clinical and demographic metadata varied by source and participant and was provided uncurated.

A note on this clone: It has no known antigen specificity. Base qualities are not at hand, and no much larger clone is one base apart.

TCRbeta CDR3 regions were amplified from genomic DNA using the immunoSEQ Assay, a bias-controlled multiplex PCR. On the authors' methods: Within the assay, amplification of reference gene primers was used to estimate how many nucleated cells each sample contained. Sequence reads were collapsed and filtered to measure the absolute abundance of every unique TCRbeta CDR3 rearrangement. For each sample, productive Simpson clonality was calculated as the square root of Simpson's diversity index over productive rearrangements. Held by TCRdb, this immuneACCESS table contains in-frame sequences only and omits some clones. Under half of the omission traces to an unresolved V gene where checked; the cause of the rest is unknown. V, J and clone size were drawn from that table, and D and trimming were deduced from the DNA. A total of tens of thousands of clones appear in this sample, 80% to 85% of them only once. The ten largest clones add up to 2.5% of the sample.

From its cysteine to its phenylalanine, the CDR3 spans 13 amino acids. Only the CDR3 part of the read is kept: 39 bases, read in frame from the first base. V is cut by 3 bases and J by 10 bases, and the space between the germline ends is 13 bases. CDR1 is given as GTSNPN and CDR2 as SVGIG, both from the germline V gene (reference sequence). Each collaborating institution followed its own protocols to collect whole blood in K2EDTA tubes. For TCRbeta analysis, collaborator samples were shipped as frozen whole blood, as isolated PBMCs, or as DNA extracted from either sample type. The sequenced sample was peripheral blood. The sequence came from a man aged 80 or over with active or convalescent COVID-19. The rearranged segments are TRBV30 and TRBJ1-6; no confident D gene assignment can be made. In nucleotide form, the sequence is TGTGCCTGGAGCCCGAACTCGAGGTCACCCCTCCACTTT. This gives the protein CAWSPNSRSPLHF.